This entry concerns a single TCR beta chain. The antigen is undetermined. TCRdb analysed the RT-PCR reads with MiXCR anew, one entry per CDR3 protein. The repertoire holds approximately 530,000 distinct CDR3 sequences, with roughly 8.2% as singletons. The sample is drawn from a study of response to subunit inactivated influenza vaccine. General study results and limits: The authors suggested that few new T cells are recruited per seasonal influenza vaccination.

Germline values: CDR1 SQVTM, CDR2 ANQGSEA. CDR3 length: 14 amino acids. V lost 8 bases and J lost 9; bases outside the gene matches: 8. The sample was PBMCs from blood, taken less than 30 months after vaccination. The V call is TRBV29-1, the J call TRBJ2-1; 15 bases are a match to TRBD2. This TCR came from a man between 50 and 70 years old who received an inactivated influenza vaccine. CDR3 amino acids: CSSGLAGGRGEQFF. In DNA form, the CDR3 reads TGCAGCTCTGGACTAGCGGGGGGGAGAGGTGAGCAGTTCTTC.